These 31 T cell receptor beta chains originate from one sample sequenced in a study of TIL therapy for anti-PD-1-resistant metastatic lung cancer. This was the immunoSEQ v3 assay. TCRdb's copy holds only in-frame clones and misses some; the assay was immunoSEQ multiplex PCR. The sample records around 13,000 clones, less than 75% being singletons. Time point: pre-treatment sample, taken before nivolumab and TIL therapy. Pleural nodules or supraclavicular lymph nodes made up most of the excised metastases sampled. The sample was tumor tissue, taken at baseline. These receptors all come from a woman between 30 and 79 years old with non-small cell lung cancer.

In its sample, this clone is large (0.1 to 1%). In DNA form, the CDR3 reads TGTGCCAGCAGCCAGTCGGGGCGTAACTATGGCTACACCTTC. Translating it yields CASSQSGRNYGYTF. The J gene is TRBJ1-2, the V gene TRBV5-6, with D maybe TRBD1 (5 bases). V gave up 4 bases and J gave up 1 base, with 11 bases separating them. The CDR3 consists of 14 residues. Germline V CDR1 and CDR2: SGHDT, YYEEEE.

The chain has TRBV28 and TRBJ1-2; possibly TRBD1 for D (5 bases). V lost 2 bases to trimming and J lost 3 bases, with 13 bases between them. The CDR3 is made up of 15 amino acids. CDR1 and CDR2 (germline): MDHEN, SYDVKM. DNA of the CDR3: TGTGCCAGCAGTTTAGTCCGGACAAATGACTATGGCTACACCTTC. Residues: CASSLVRTNDYGYTF.

This clone showed up just a few times. V usage is TRBV9 and J usage is TRBJ1-2; a weak D match, TRBD1 (5 bases). This CDR3 comprises 15 residues. Germline V gene data show CDR1 as SGDLS and CDR2 as YYNGEE. The germline V and J ends were trimmed by 2 bases and 5 bases, with 16 bases remaining between them. The chain's CDR3 is CASSVHSGAGYGYTF. Written as DNA, the CDR3 is TGTGCCAGCAGCGTGCACTCCGGGGCTGGATATGGCTACACCTTC.

This sequence joins TRBV5-1 and TRBJ2-7; 10 bases fit TRBD2. This CDR3 comprises 17 residues. The V and J ends lost 7 bases and 4 bases, in that order; junction bases with no gene match: 17. The germline CDR1 and CDR2 sequences are SGHRS and YFSETQ. The DNA for the CDR3 is TGCGCCAGCTCCGCAATGCCGATAGCGGGAGGCATATACGAGCAGTACTTC. Its protein is CASSAMPIAGGIYEQYF.

This chain links TRBV9 with TRBJ2-3; 11 nucleotides align to TRBD2. This CDR3 comprises 15 residues. From germline, CDR1 is SGDLS and CDR2 YYNGEE. The V and J ends lost 4 bases and 4 bases, in that order; junction bases with no gene match: 5. The CDR3 region has the DNA TGTGCCAGCAGCCCACTAGCGGGAGATGCAGATACGCAGTATTTT. This gives the protein CASSPLAGDADTQYF. The complete variable domain, with remaining parts taken from reference TRBV9 and TRBJ2-3, reads DSGVTQTPKHLITATGQRVTLRCSPRSGDLSVYWYQQSLDQGLQFLIQYYNGEERAKGNILERFSAQQFPDLHSELNLSSLELGDSALYFCASSPLAGDADTQYFGPGTRLTVL.

This clone was seen only a few times. This chain links TRBV19 with TRBJ2-4; D is undetermined. This CDR3 has 15 residues. Trimming took 6 bases from V and 0 from J, leaving 12 bases between them. CDR1 and CDR2 (germline): LNHDA, SQIVND (reference sequence). CDR3 loop: CASSARSLAKNIQYF. The CDR3 DNA reads TGTGCCAGTAGCGCCAGGAGCCTAGCCAAAAACATTCAGTACTTC.

The V and J genes are TRBV7-9 and TRBJ2-4, with D unclear. In germline, CDR1 is SEHNR, CDR2 FQNEAQ (reference sequence). Deletions cut 5 bases from V and 2 bases from J, with 10 bases between. The CDR3 totals 14 residues. CDR3 coding DNA: TGTGCCAGCAGCGCCCAGGACCCCAAAAACATTCAGTACTTC. Its translation: CASSAQDPKNIQYF.

This clone was detected only a few times. The V gene is TRBV19, the J gene TRBJ1-5, with D unresolved. The germline gives CDR1 LNHDA, CDR2 SQIVND (reference sequence). The V gene lost 1 base and the J gene lost 6 bases, with 7 bases spanning the gap. This CDR3 region has 13 residues. CDR3 nucleotide sequence: TGTGCCAGTAGTATAGTTTGGGGTCAGCCCCAGCATTTT. Its protein product is CASSIVWGQPQHF.

This clone was picked up a small number of times. This chain uses TRBV6-5 with TRBJ1-1; no definite D call. The CDR3 has 14 amino acids. The V gene lost 0 bases and the J gene lost 3 bases, with 8 bases spanning the gap. Germline V gene sequence: CDR1 MNHEY, CDR2 SVGAGI. This CDR3 reads CASSYSGRDTEAFF. CDR3 bases: TGTGCCAGCAGTTACTCCGGGAGGGACACTGAAGCTTTCTTT.

This clone was counted a single time. The chain uses TRBV28 and TRBJ1-2; D perhaps matches TRBD1 (6 bases). V lost 4 bases, J lost 5 bases, and 20 bases lay in between. Germline lookup yields CDR1 MDHEN and CDR2 SYDVKM. The CDR3 is made up of 16 amino acids. The DNA for the CDR3 is TGTGCCAGCAGTTCCGGGACAACCTGGTCCTCTTATGGCTACACCTTC. Its translation: CASSSGTTWSSYGYTF.

This chain uses TRBV5-6 with TRBJ2-5; TRBD1 or TRBD2 may be the D gene (6 bases each). The V gene lost 4 bases and the J gene lost 3 bases, with 25 bases spanning the gap. The germline CDR1 and CDR2 sequences are SGHDT and YYEEEE. CDR3 size: 18 residues. The CDR3: CASSPWGLYERGEETQYF. CDR3 DNA sequence: TGTGCCAGCAGCCCGTGGGGCTTATACGAAAGGGGGGAAGAGACCCAGTACTTC.

In DNA, the CDR3 is TGTGCCAGCAGCTCCATTAAAACGGCGAGGGGAACTGAAGCTTTCTTT. This sequence encodes CASSSIKTARGTEAFF. This rearrangement joins TRBV5-6 to TRBJ1-1; tentatively, D is TRBD1 (5 bases). Germline values: CDR1 SGHDT, CDR2 YYEEEE. V was cut by 3 bases and J by 5 bases, with 20 bases left in between. CDR3 length equals 16 residues.

The chain has TRBV19 and TRBJ2-2; 11 positions agree with TRBD1. This CDR3 is built from 14 residues. Trimming cost V 6 bases and J 5 bases; bases outside gene matches: 2. Germline V gives CDR1 LNHDA, CDR2 SQIVND (reference sequence). In DNA form, the CDR3 reads TGTGCCAGTAGCCGGGACAGGGGGACCGGGGAGCTGTTTTTT. Protein sequence: CASSRDRGTGELFF.

This clone was seen a handful of times. This rearrangement joins TRBV5-1 to TRBJ1-6, with 7 bases identical to TRBD1. The V and J ends lost 1 base and 5 bases, in that order; junction bases with no gene match: 0. Germline CDR1 is SGHRS and CDR2 is YFSETQ. CDR3 length equals 14 residues. DNA for the CDR3: TGCGCCAGCAGCTTGACAGGGGATAATTCACCCCTCCACTTT. Its protein is CASSLTGDNSPLHF.

The chain employs TRBV7-8 and TRBJ1-3; weak D call: TRBD1 (5 bases). The CDR3 sequence is 17 residues long. Trimming shortened V by 4 bases and J by 0 bases, and 16 bases separated the two germline ends. Germline CDR1 and CDR2: SGHVS and FQNEAQ. As DNA, the CDR3 is TGTGCCAGCAGCTACGGTCGGGGGAAAGGCTCTGGAAACACCATATATTTT. Translating it yields CASSYGRGKGSGNTIYF.

The gene calls are TRBV11-2 and TRBJ1-2; D possibly corresponds to TRBD1 (6 bases). The length of the CDR3 is 17 residues. V lost 4 bases and J lost 4, with 22 bases in between. The germline gives CDR1 SGHAT, CDR2 FQNNGV. For the CDR3, the DNA is TGTGCCAGCAGCTCGGGGGGGTTCCAGGGGCGCTTCTATGGCTACACCTTC. The encoded protein is CASSSGGFQGRFYGYTF.

Only a few counts were recorded for this clone. This rearrangement joins TRBV27 to TRBJ1-2; unclear D gene. The CDR3 has 13 residues. V was shortened by 6 bases and J by 3 bases, with 11 bases between the two germline ends. Looked up from germline, CDR1 is MNHEY and CDR2 is SMNVEV (reference sequence). CDR3 nucleotides: TGTGCCAGCAGCTTAGATGGGGACTATGGCTACACCTTC. This gives the protein CASSLDGDYGYTF.

V is TRBV18 and J is TRBJ2-7; D gene ambiguous. The V gene lost 3 bases and the J gene lost 6 bases, with 15 bases spanning the gap. The CDR3 contains 14 residues. Germline V gene lookup returns CDR1 KGHSH and CDR2 LQKENI. DNA of the CDR3: TGTGCCAGCTCACCCCCCTACGATGCCCCCGAGCAGTACTTC. Translated, it gives CASSPPYDAPEQYF.

This chain connects TRBV11-2 to TRBJ1-2; D gene unclear. V was clipped by 5 bases and J by 2 bases, with 12 bases between them. Germline V gene lookup returns CDR1 SGHAT and CDR2 FQNNGV. The CDR3 contains 14 residues. CDR3 residues: CASSPRRENYGYTF. CDR3 DNA sequence: TGTGCCAGCAGCCCTCGACGGGAGAACTATGGCTACACCTTC. The variable domain in full, completed from reference TRBV11-2 and TRBJ1-2, reads EAGVAQSPRYKIIEKRQSVAFWCNPISGHATLYWYQQILGQGPKLLIQFQNNGVVDDSQLPKDRFSAERLKGVDSTLKIQPAKLEDSAVYLCASSPRRENYGYTFGSGTRLTVV.

Sample share makes this clone medium-sized. This chain joins TRBV19 and TRBJ2-2; D ambiguous. CDR1 and CDR2 from the germline V gene are LNHDA and SQIVND (reference sequence). The V end lost 2 bases, the J end lost 0 bases, and 10 bases lay between the germline ends. This CDR3 is 16 amino acids long. CDR3 in amino acids: CASSIQGQPNTGELFF. In nucleotides, the CDR3 is TGTGCCAGTAGTATACAAGGGCAACCGAACACCGGGGAGCTGTTTTTT.

The gene calls are TRBV2 and TRBJ2-5; D is perhaps TRBD1 or TRBD2 (5 bases each). CDR1 and CDR2 from the germline V gene are SNHLY and FYNNEI. The CDR3 runs to 15 residues. The ends were cut back, 6 bases at V and 2 bases at J, with 16 bases in the middle. In nucleotides, the CDR3 is TGTGCCAGCAGCGACCTCCGGGACGGGCAAGAGACCCAGTACTTC. Its protein product is CASSDLRDGQETQYF.

In its sample, this clone was seen a few times. The chain combines TRBV5-4 with TRBJ2-7; possibly TRBD2 for D (6 bases). The CDR3 covers 15 residues. Germline V gene sequence: CDR1 SGHNT, CDR2 YYREEE (reference sequence). Trimming shortened V by 5 bases and J by 2 bases, and 17 bases separated the two germline ends. This CDR3 reads CASRWVRWGAYEQYF. Written as DNA, the CDR3 is TGTGCCAGCAGGTGGGTAAGATGGGGGGCCTACGAGCAGTACTTC.

The chain uses TRBV6-1 and TRBJ2-3; D is uncertain. Looked up from germline, CDR1 is MNHNS and CDR2 is SASEGT. This CDR3 has 16 amino acids. Trimming took 2 bases from V and 1 from J, leaving 13 bases between them. CDR3 sequence: CASSERAWQRTDTQYF. The CDR3, as DNA: TGTGCCAGCAGTGAAAGGGCATGGCAGCGCACAGATACGCAGTATTTT.

The rearrangement joins TRBV7-2 to TRBJ2-7; 8 bases are shared with TRBD2. The trim removed 3 bases at V and 2 bases at J, leaving 9 bases unmatched. Germline V lookup: CDR1 SGHTA, CDR2 FQGNSA. This CDR3 is built from 16 residues. CDR3 protein: CASSFSSAGAAYEQYF. CDR3 nucleotides: TGTGCCAGCAGCTTTTCCTCAGCGGGGGCCGCCTACGAGCAGTACTTC.

V gene TRBV6-5 combines with J gene TRBJ2-2, with 9 positions matching TRBD2. The CDR3 spans 15 residues. Trimming removed 2 bases from V and 3 bases from J; junction bases left unmatched: 1. Germline loops: CDR1 MNHEY, CDR2 SVGAGI. CDR3 sequence reads: CASSYAGGYTGELFF. CDR3 nucleotides: TGTGCCAGCAGTTACGCGGGGGGGTACACCGGGGAGCTGTTTTTT.

The chain recombines TRBV4-1 with TRBJ2-1; no clear D gene. Germline V CDR1 and CDR2: MGHRA, YSYEKL. The CDR3 runs to 16 residues. V lost 1 base to trimming and J lost 2 bases, with 12 bases between them. CDR3 coding DNA: TGCGCCAGCAGCCAAGGAACTTCTAGAACCTACAATGAGCAGTTCTTC. It yields the protein CASSQGTSRTYNEQFF.

The sample holds a few counts of this clone. The chain couples TRBV6-5 to TRBJ1-2; 8 nucleotides line up with TRBD1. The CDR3 consists of 11 residues. V was clipped by 4 bases and J by 12 bases; unmatched bases: 4. Germline V gene lookup returns CDR1 MNHEY and CDR2 SVGAGI. CDR3 in amino acids: CASSSGDRNTF. DNA for the CDR3: TGTGCCAGCAGTTCGGGGGACAGGAACACCTTC.

The chain couples TRBV7-2 to TRBJ2-3; possible D gene TRBD2, 5 bases. The V gene lost 8 bases and the J gene lost 3 bases, with 15 bases spanning the gap. CDR1 is SGHTA and CDR2 is FQGNSA in the germline V gene. The CDR3 is made up of 14 amino acids. CDR3 loop: CASQLVWRTDTQYF. The CDR3 region has the DNA TGTGCCAGCCAATTAGTTTGGAGGACAGATACGCAGTATTTT.

This clone was counted only a few times. V and J are TRBV5-1 and TRBJ2-7, with D possibly TRBD2 on 6 matching bases. V was shortened by 0 bases and J by 0 bases, with 7 bases between the two germline ends. Looked up from germline, CDR1 is SGHRS and CDR2 is YFSETQ. CDR3 size: 14 residues. Here the CDR3 reads CASSLGGVSYEQYF. The CDR3, as DNA: TGCGCCAGCAGCTTGGGCGGGGTCTCCTACGAGCAGTACTTC.

The V and J genes are TRBV5-5 and TRBJ2-1, with 8 bases identical to TRBD2. The ends lost 0 bases at V and 4 bases at J; junction bases unmatched: 3. The length of the CDR3 is 15 residues. CDR1 is SGHKS, CDR2 YYEKEE, per germline (reference sequence). The CDR3 reads CASSLDGGRYNEQFF. In nucleotides, the CDR3 is TGTGCCAGCAGCTTGGACGGCGGGAGGTACAATGAGCAGTTCTTC.

This chain uses TRBV5-5 with TRBJ1-3; D is ambiguous. Germline values: CDR1 SGHKS, CDR2 YYEKEE (reference sequence). The CDR3 totals 14 residues. V was shortened by 3 bases and J by 0 bases, with 7 bases between the two germline ends. CDR3 coding DNA: TGTGCCAGCAGCTCGTGGGGCTCTGGAAACACCATATATTTT. Amino acids: CASSSWGSGNTIYF.